This is a list of T cell receptor beta chains from one sample in a study of neoadjuvant anti-PD-1 for oral cavity cancer. Profiled with immunoSEQ multiplex PCR; TCRdb holds only in-frame clones, not every one. This sample has approximately 15,000 clones, with 62% found just once. The sequenced sample was PBMCs, obtained before nivolumab (anti-PD-1) treatment. The receptors were sampled from a person between 40 and 79 years old with oral cavity squamous cell carcinoma. Both conserved end residues are part of each CDR3. Each record gives: D gene, V gene, J gene, clone size, CDR3 DNA, CDR3 protein. D genes are given only for firm matches. Where a row states a size, it is once, few, many or the class of an expanded clone; other rows omit it.

D: -; V: TRBV6-6; J: TRBJ1-1; size: -; DNA: TGTGCCAGCAGTTACCCCGGGGGGGGGACTGAAGCTTTCTTT; CDR3: CASSYPGGGTEAFF
D: TRBD2; V: TRBV9; J: TRBJ2-1; size: -; DNA: TGTGCCAGCAGCCCCGCCCCCGGAGGACTAGCACAGAATGAGCAGTTCTTC; CDR3: CASSPAPGGLAQNEQFF
D: TRBD1; V: TRBV7-9; J: TRBJ1-2; size: -; DNA: TGTGCCAGCAGCTTGACAGGGGGCGGCTACACCTTC; CDR3: CASSLTGGGYTF
D: TRBD2; V: TRBV27; J: TRBJ2-1; size: -; DNA: TGTGCCAGCAGTGTGGCCCGACTAGCCGGGTCGAATGAGCAGTTCTTC; CDR3: CASSVARLAGSNEQFF
D: TRBD2; V: TRBV6-4; J: TRBJ2-7; size: -; DNA: TGTGCCAGCAGCGCCGGGGCTAGCGGGAGCTACGAGCAGTACTTC; CDR3: CASSAGASGSYEQYF
D: -; V: TRBV19; J: TRBJ2-3; size: -; DNA: TGTGCCAGTAGTATTTGGCAGGACTCGGGCCAGACGCAGTATTTT; CDR3: CASSIWQDSGQTQYF
D: -; V: TRBV11-2; J: TRBJ2-1; size: -; DNA: TGTGCCAGCAGCTTAGCGAGCTCCTACAATGAGCAGTTCTTC; CDR3: CASSLASSYNEQFF
D: -; V: TRBV9; J: TRBJ2-1; size: -; DNA: TGTGCCAGCAGCGTAGCCCCCCACATCGGCAGGGAACCCAATGAGCAGTTCTTC; CDR3: CASSVAPHIGREPNEQFF
D: -; V: TRBV7-3; J: TRBJ2-1; size: -; DNA: TGTGCCAGCAGCTTAAGTCCTAGCTCCTACAATGAGCAGTTCTTC; CDR3: CASSLSPSSYNEQFF
D: -; V: TRBV6-1; J: TRBJ2-7; size: -; DNA: TGTGCCAGCACTTACAGGGTAGGGTACGAGCAGTACTTC; CDR3: CASTYRVGYEQYF
D: TRBD1; V: TRBV7-6; J: TRBJ2-1; size: -; DNA: TGTGCCAGCAGCCTCGACAGGGGCTCCTACAATGAGCAGTTCTTC; CDR3: CASSLDRGSYNEQFF
D: -; V: TRBV19; J: TRBJ2-2; size: -; DNA: TGTGCCAGTATAAAAGGAGGCACCGGGGAGCTGTTTTTT; CDR3: CASIKGGTGELFF
D: -; V: TRBV7-2; J: TRBJ1-1; size: few; DNA: TGTGCCAGCAGCTTATTACGGGCGAACACTGAAGCTTTCTTT; CDR3: CASSLLRANTEAFF
D: -; V: TRBV7-9; J: TRBJ2-1; size: -; DNA: TGTGCCAGCAGCCTGGGACAGCAGTTCTTC; CDR3: CASSLGQQFF
D: TRBD2; V: TRBV7-9; J: TRBJ2-3; size: few; DNA: TGTGCCATCGATTCGACTAGCGGGGGGGGAAGGACAGATACGCAGTATTTT; CDR3: CAIDSTSGGGRTDTQYF
D: TRBD1; V: TRBV7-9; J: TRBJ1-2; size: -; DNA: TGTGCCAGCAATCCACCGGGACAGGGCTATGGCTACACCTTC; CDR3: CASNPPGQGYGYTF
D: -; V: TRBV19; J: TRBJ2-7; size: -; DNA: TGTGCCAGTACCCCCTCCGGGACGGGCCTTAACGAGCAGTACTTC; CDR3: CASTPSGTGLNEQYF
D: TRBD1; V: TRBV5-1; J: TRBJ1-1; size: -; DNA: TGCGCCAGCAGCTTGTCCCGGACAGGCGGGGAAGCTTTCTTT; CDR3: CASSLSRTGGEAFF
D: -; V: TRBV7-2; J: TRBJ2-1; size: -; DNA: TGTGCCAGCAGTCGACACGGGGGTGAGCAGTTCTTC; CDR3: CASSRHGGEQFF
D: -; V: TRBV20-1; J: TRBJ2-7; size: few; DNA: TGCAGTGGGCGAAGTGGCGAGCAGTACTTC; CDR3: CSGRSGEQYF
D: -; V: TRBV12-2; J: TRBJ1-5; size: -; DNA: TGTGCAAGTCGCTTAGAGGTCAATCAGCCCCAGCATTTT; CDR3: CASRLEVNQPQHF
D: -; V: TRBV2; J: TRBJ2-3; size: -; DNA: TGTGCCAGCAGAAGGCGTCAGGGGGGGAGCACAGATACGCAGTATTTT; CDR3: CASRRRQGGSTDTQYF
D: TRBD1; V: TRBV7-6; J: TRBJ1-5; size: few; DNA: TGTGCCAGCAGCCCCCAGGGGGGGCGAGATCAGCCCCAGCATTTT; CDR3: CASSPQGGRDQPQHF
D: TRBD1; V: TRBV27; J: TRBJ1-6; size: -; DNA: TGTGCCAGCAGTCCCCGCTTGGGACAGAGGGTAAATTCACCCCTCCACTTT; CDR3: CASSPRLGQRVNSPLHF
D: -; V: TRBV27; J: TRBJ2-1; size: -; DNA: TGTGCCAGCAGTTTATCGGGGGGGGCCGTGGGTTACAATGAGCAGTTCTTC; CDR3: CASSLSGGAVGYNEQFF
D: TRBD1; V: TRBV18; J: TRBJ2-1; size: -; DNA: TGTGCCAGCTCACTAAGGACAGGGTCCAATGAGCAGTTCTTC; CDR3: CASSLRTGSNEQFF
D: -; V: TRBV19; J: TRBJ2-2; size: -; DNA: TGTGCCAGTAGTATAGTAGAGCGAGCCGGGGAGCTGTTTTTT; CDR3: CASSIVERAGELFF